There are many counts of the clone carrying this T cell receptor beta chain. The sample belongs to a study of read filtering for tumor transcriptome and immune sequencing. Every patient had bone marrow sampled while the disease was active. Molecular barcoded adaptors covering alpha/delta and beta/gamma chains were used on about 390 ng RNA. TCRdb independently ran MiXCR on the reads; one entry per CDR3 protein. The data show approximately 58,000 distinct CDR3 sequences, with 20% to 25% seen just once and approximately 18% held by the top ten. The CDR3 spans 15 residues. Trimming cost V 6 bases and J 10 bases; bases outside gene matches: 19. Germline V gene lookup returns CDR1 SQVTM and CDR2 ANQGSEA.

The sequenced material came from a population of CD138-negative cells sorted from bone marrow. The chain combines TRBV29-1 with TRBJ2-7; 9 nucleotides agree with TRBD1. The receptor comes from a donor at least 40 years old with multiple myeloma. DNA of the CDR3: TGCAGCGTGTTGGACGAAAAACAGGGGGCCTACTCCCAGTACTTC. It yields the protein CSVLDEKQGAYSQYF.